The entry that follows covers one T cell receptor (beta chain) sequence. The antigen is unknown. Here immunoSEQ multiplex PCR was the method, and the copy in TCRdb shows in-frame clones only, minus some. This sample has tens of thousands of clones, with 90% to 96% found just once. The data stem from a study of cytomegalovirus exposure and HLA in healthy donors. The study, taken as a whole, reports: Most TCRs appeared rarely, but some public TCRs recurred in many donors. The study put 160 or so TCR beta chains on its list as cytomegalovirus-associated. Reports indicated that the classifier achieved high specificity and sensitivity in diagnosing cytomegalovirus status.

V lost 0 bases to trimming and J lost 6 bases, with 6 bases between them. In germline, CDR1 is PRHDT, CDR2 FYEKMQ (reference sequence). There are 13 residues in the CDR3. The source of this sequence is a man aged 18 to 30 in good health and CMV-seropositive. The sequenced sample was PBMCs. The chain uses TRBV13 and TRBJ2-1; unclear D gene. CDR3 DNA sequence: TGTGCCAGCAGCTTAGGCCTGAGCAATGAGCAGTTCTTC. This translates into CASSLGLSNEQFF.